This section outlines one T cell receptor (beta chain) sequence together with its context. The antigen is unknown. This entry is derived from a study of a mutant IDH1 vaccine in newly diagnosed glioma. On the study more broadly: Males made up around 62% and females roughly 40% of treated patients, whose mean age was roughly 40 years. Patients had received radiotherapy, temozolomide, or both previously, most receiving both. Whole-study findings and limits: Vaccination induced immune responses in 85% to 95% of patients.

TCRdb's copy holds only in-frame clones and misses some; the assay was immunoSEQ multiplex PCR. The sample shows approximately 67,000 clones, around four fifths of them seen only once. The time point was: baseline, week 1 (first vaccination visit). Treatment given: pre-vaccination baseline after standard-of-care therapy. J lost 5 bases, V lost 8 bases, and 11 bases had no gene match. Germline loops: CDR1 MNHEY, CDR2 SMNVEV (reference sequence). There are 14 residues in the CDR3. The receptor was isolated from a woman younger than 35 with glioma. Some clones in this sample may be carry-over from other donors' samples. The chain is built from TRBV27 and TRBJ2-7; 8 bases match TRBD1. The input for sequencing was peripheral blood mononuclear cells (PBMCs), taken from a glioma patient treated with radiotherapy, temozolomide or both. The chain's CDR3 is CASLPLTGDHEQYF. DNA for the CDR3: TGTGCCAGCTTACCCCTGACAGGGGACCACGAGCAGTACTTC.